These 23 T cell receptor beta chains were sequenced from one sample in a study of patients and donors after allogeneic stem cell transplantation. TCRdb re-analysed the RT-PCR reads in MiXCR, keeping a single row per CDR3 protein. The sample holds about 96,000 distinct CDR3 sequences, 40% to 60% seen once. Sequenced input: blood, either unsorted or a sorted T cell fraction (not recorded which). These TCRs come from a human donor who was either an allogeneic HSCT recipient or a stem cell or donor lymphocyte infusion donor (not recorded which). It is not recorded whose cells these are; they may come from a transplant donor.

In its sample, this clonotype ranks as medium-sized. The chain recombines TRBV19 with TRBJ1-5; weak D call: TRBD1 (6 bases). Germline CDR1 LNHDA, CDR2 SQIVND (reference sequence). V lost 6 bases to trimming and J lost 0 bases, with 15 bases between them. The CDR3 spans 16 residues. The CDR3 coding sequence is TGTGCCAGTAGCTCAGGGGCCGGTTTTAGCAATCAGCCCCAGCATTTT. It translates to CASSSGAGFSNQPQHF.

The chain couples TRBV28 to TRBJ2-5; unclear D gene. The CDR3 length is 12 residues. Germline V CDR1 and CDR2: MDHEN, SYDVKM. V was clipped by 5 bases and J by 5 bases, with 9 bases between them. CDR3 residues: CASSPRVETQYF. CDR3 sequence (DNA): TGTGCCAGCAGTCCCCGGGTGGAGACCCAGTACTTC. Based on the CDR3 plus reference TRBV28 and TRBJ2-5, the full variable domain is DVKVTQSSRYLVKRTGEKVFLECVQDMDHENMFWYRQDPGLGLRLIYFSYDVKMKEKGDIPEGYSVSREKKERFSLILESASTNQTSMYLCASSPRVETQYFGPGTRLLVL.

The chain combines TRBV5-1 with TRBJ1-1; TRBD1 agrees at 7 bases. This CDR3 has 16 amino acids. Trimming removed 2 bases from V and 0 bases from J; junction bases left unmatched: 7. Germline V gene sequence: CDR1 SGHRS, CDR2 YFSETQ. The CDR3 DNA is TGCGCCAGCAGCTTAAGGGGACAGCCAATGAACACTGAAGCTTTCTTT. Its translation: CASSLRGQPMNTEAFF.

V and J are TRBV5-1 and TRBJ2-1; 8 bases agree with TRBD2. The J segment lost 3 bases and the V segment lost 0 bases, leaving 2 bases of the junction unmatched. The CDR3 contains 15 residues. Germline CDR1 is SGHRS and CDR2 is YFSETQ. The CDR3 DNA reads TGCGCCAGCAGCTTGGAGACTAGCGACTACAATGAGCAGTTCTTC. Its translation is CASSLETSDYNEQFF.

This clonotype was seen a few times. The chain is built from TRBV3-1 and TRBJ1-1; D call uncertain. V was clipped by 3 bases and J by 2 bases, with 4 bases between them. Germline CDR1 is LGHDT and CDR2 is YNNKEL (reference sequence). The CDR3 has 12 residues. The CDR3 here is CASSQINTEAFF. The CDR3 bases are TGTGCCAGCAGCCAGATAAACACTGAAGCTTTCTTT.

This clonotype has just a few counts. This rearrangement joins TRBV6-5 to TRBJ1-5; possible D gene TRBD1, 6 bases. The germline CDR1 and CDR2 sequences are MNHEY and SVGAGI. The V end was cut by 0 bases, the J end by 5 bases, with 11 bases between. The CDR3 is made up of 15 amino acids. CDR3 in amino acids: CASSYSAGVDQPQHF. Written as DNA, the CDR3 is TGTGCCAGCAGTTACTCGGCAGGGGTGGATCAGCCCCAGCATTTT.

The chain employs TRBV6-2 or TRBV6-3 and TRBJ1-1, with D maybe TRBD1 (6 bases). V was clipped by 2 bases and J by 5 bases, with 27 bases between them. The CDR3 sequence is 19 residues long. CDR1 is MNHEY, CDR2 SVGEGT, per germline. Here the CDR3 reads CASSYGTTMLYRDGTEAFF. The CDR3 DNA reads as TGTGCCAGCAGTTACGGTACGACTATGTTATACAGGGACGGGACTGAAGCTTTCTTT.

The chain's CDR3 is CASRASRQLATEAFF. CDR3 nucleotide sequence: TGTGCCAGCAGGGCAAGCCGACAGTTGGCCACTGAAGCTTTCTTT. V usage is TRBV7-9 and J usage is TRBJ1-1; maybe TRBD1 (5 bases). Germline assignment: CDR1 SEHNR and CDR2 FQNEAQ (reference sequence). The CDR3 contains 15 residues. V lost 6 bases and J 4 bases, leaving 18 bases between the germline ends.

The chain joins TRBV3-1 to TRBJ1-1; D is possibly TRBD1 (5 bases). The CDR3 is 16 residues long. Trimming cost V 0 bases and J 4 bases, with 15 bases left between them. Germline V CDR1 and CDR2: LGHDT, YNNKEL (reference sequence). The CDR3 sequence is CASSQDFGTGFTEAFF. The CDR3 nucleotides read TGTGCCAGCAGCCAAGATTTCGGGACGGGGTTCACTGAAGCTTTCTTT. Full variable domain (rest looked up from reference TRBV3-1 and TRBJ1-1): DTAVSQTPKYLVTQMGNDKSIKCEQNLGHDTMYWYKQDSKKFLKIMFSYNNKELIINETVPNRFSPKSPDKAHLNLHINSLELGDSAVYFCASSQDFGTGFTEAFFGQGTRLTVV.

This clonotype was detected only a few times. The V call is TRBV6-5, the J call TRBJ1-3; no reliable D call. Trimming removed 6 bases at V and 0 bases at J, with 12 bases between. Germline V gives CDR1 MNHEY, CDR2 SVGAGI. This CDR3 has 15 amino acids. CDR3 bases: TGTGCCAGCAGCTTAGGTGCGAGCTCTGGAAACACCATATATTTT. Translating it yields CASSLGASSGNTIYF.

This clonotype was counted a few times. The rearrangement joins TRBV20-1 to TRBJ1-1; possibly TRBD1 for D (6 bases). Trimming took off 5 bases at V and 4 bases at J, with 14 bases between the two ends. There are 13 residues in the CDR3. In germline, CDR1 is DFQATT, CDR2 SNEGSKA (reference sequence). The CDR3 here is CSAPRQEGTEAFF. The CDR3 bases are TGCAGTGCTCCCCGACAGGAAGGCACTGAAGCTTTCTTT.

This clonotype was observed a few times. This chain uses TRBV28 with TRBJ1-4; D call uncertain. The CDR3 sequence is 13 residues long. Trimming left V 6 bases short and J 8 bases short, with 13 bases between. Looked up from germline, CDR1 is MDHEN and CDR2 is SYDVKM. The CDR3 loop reads CASREGKEEKLFF. In DNA, the CDR3 is TGTGCCAGCAGGGAGGGCAAGGAAGAAAAACTGTTTTTT. Complete variable domain (other parts from reference TRBV28 and TRBJ1-4): DVKVTQSSRYLVKRTGEKVFLECVQDMDHENMFWYRQDPGLGLRLIYFSYDVKMKEKGDIPEGYSVSREKKERFSLILESASTNQTSMYLCASREGKEEKLFFGSGTQLSVL.

This clonotype was recorded a few times. CDR3 DNA: TGTGCCAGCAGTCCCACTAACTTCTATGGCTACACCTTC. Protein sequence: CASSPTNFYGYTF. This chain joins TRBV12-3 or TRBV12-4 and TRBJ1-2; D uncertain. This CDR3 contains 13 residues. V gave up 5 bases and J gave up 4 bases, with 11 bases separating them.

The chain couples TRBV12-3 or TRBV12-4 to TRBJ1-1; D is unresolved. V was pared by 5 bases and J by 6 bases, with 13 bases between. The CDR3 is 13 residues long. This chain's CDR3 is CASSPHREAEAFF. For the CDR3, the DNA is TGTGCCAGCAGTCCACATCGGGAGGCTGAAGCTTTCTTT.

The genes are TRBV18 and TRBJ1-5; D might be TRBD1 (5 bases). V lost 3 bases and J lost 1, with 13 bases in between. The CDR3 length is 16 residues. Germline V lookup: CDR1 KGHSH, CDR2 LQKENI. The CDR3, as DNA: TGTGCCAGCTCACCCCCGGGGCAGGGAAGCAATCAGCCCCAGCATTTT. This encodes CASSPPGQGSNQPQHF.

The J gene is TRBJ2-5, the V gene TRBV2; TRBD1 aligns across 7 bases. The junction had 11 bases not matched to a gene; V was cut back by 5 bases and J by 5 bases. CDR1 and CDR2 from the germline V gene are SNHLY and FYNNEI. The CDR3 totals 15 residues. The CDR3 DNA sequence: TGTGCCAGCAGTATGCCGACAGGGCTAAGGGAGACCCAGTACTTC. Protein: CASSMPTGLRETQYF.

The gene calls are TRBV6-5 and TRBJ1-4, with D perhaps matching TRBD1 (5 bases). The CDR3 runs to 17 residues. Trimming stripped 0 bases from V and 5 bases from J, with 16 bases between. Germline V CDR1 and CDR2: MNHEY, SVGAGI. CDR3 amino acids: CASSYSQGIPRNEKLFF. The CDR3 nucleotides read TGTGCCAGCAGTTACTCTCAGGGAATCCCACGGAATGAAAAACTGTTTTTT.

J is TRBJ1-1 and V is TRBV7-9; perhaps TRBD1 as D (5 bases). V was trimmed by 5 bases and J by 0 bases, leaving 16 bases between them. Germline-derived CDR1 and CDR2 are SEHNR and FQNEAQ (reference sequence). The CDR3 contains 16 residues. The CDR3 is CASSPQMGGMNTEAFF. In DNA, the CDR3 is TGTGCCAGCAGCCCCCAGATGGGGGGTATGAACACTGAAGCTTTCTTT.

There are a few counts of this clonotype. The gene calls are TRBV24-1 and TRBJ1-5, with D tentatively TRBD1 (5 bases). V gave up 5 bases and J gave up 1 base, with 17 bases separating them. Per the germline V gene, CDR1 is KGHDR and CDR2 is SFDVKD. The CDR3 runs to 17 residues. The CDR3 sequence: CATSVWTYSKSNQPQHF. The CDR3 nucleotides are TGTGCCACCAGTGTGTGGACATATTCAAAAAGCAATCAGCCCCAGCATTTT.

This chain uses TRBV20-1 with TRBJ1-1; D may be TRBD1 (5 bases). Trimming cost V 2 bases and J 4 bases, with 14 bases left between them. This CDR3 spans 14 amino acids. Germline V gene lookup returns CDR1 DFQATT and CDR2 SNEGSKA (reference sequence). The CDR3 coding sequence is TGCAGTGCTAGACGGGAGACAGTAGGCACTGAAGCTTTCTTT. Translating it yields CSARRETVGTEAFF.

V and J are TRBV6-2 or TRBV6-3 and TRBJ2-1; no firm D call. There are 15 residues in the CDR3. V was clipped by 7 bases and J by 12 bases, with 25 bases between them. The germline CDR1 and CDR2 sequences are MNHEY and SVGEGT. The CDR3 DNA reads TGTGCCAGCACGCGAACATTTGAGACTGCTTTGGGGCAGTTCTTC. Translation: CASTRTFETALGQFF.

The V call is TRBV4-3, the J call TRBJ2-1, with 7 nucleotides matching TRBD2. CDR3 length: 16 residues. CDR1 is LGHNA, CDR2 YSLEER, per germline. Trimming cost V 2 bases and J 2 bases; bases outside gene matches: 6. Written as DNA, the CDR3 is TGCGCCAGCAGCCAACTTAGCGGGCAGGCCTACAATGAGCAGTTCTTC. Protein: CASSQLSGQAYNEQFF.

This clonotype came up a few times. The rearrangement links TRBV7-9 to TRBJ1-2; TRBD1 agrees at 9 bases. CDR3 length: 14 amino acids. J was trimmed by 6 bases and V by 5 bases; bases with no gene match: 7. Germline V gene lookup returns CDR1 SEHNR and CDR2 FQNEAQ (reference sequence). CDR3 residues: CASSAQGARNGYTF. CDR3 bases: TGTGCCAGCAGCGCACAGGGGGCGCGGAATGGCTACACCTTC.